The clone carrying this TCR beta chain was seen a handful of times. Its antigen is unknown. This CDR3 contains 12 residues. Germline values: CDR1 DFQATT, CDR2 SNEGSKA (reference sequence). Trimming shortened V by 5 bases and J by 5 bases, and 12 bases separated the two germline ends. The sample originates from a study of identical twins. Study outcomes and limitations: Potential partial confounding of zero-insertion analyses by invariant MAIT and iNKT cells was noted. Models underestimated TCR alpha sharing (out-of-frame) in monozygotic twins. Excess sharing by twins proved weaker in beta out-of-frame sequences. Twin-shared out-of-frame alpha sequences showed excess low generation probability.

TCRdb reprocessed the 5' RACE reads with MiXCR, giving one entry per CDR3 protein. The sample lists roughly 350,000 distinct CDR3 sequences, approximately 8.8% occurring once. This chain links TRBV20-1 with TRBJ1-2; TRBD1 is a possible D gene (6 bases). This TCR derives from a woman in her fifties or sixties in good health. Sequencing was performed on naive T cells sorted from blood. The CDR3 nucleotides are TGCAGTGCTTTACAGGGAGGGTATGGCTACACCTTC. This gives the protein CSALQGGYGYTF.